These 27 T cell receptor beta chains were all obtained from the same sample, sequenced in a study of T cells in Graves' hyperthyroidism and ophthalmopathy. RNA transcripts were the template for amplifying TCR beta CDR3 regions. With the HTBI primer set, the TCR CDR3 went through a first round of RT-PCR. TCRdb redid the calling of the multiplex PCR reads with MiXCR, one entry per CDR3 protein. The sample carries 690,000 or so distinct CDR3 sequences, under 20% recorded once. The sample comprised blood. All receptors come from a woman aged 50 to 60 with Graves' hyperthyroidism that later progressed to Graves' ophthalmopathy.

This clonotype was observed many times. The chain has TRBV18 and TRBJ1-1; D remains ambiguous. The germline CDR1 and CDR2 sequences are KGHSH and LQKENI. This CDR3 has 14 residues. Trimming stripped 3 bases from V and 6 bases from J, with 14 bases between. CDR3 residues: CASSPEPFVPEAFF. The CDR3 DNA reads TGTGCCAGCTCACCCGAACCATTTGTACCTGAAGCTTTCTTT.

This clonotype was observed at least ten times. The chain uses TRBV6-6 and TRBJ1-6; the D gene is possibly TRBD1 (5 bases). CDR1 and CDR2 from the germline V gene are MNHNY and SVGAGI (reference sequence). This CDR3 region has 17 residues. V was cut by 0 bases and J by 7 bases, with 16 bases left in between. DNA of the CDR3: TGTGCCAGCAGTTACTCTCCGGGACGGAAGGCGAATTCACCCCTCCACTTT. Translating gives CASSYSPGRKANSPLHF.

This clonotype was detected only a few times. The CDR3 here is CSARDFGAQPQHF. CDR3 bases: TGCAGTGCTAGAGATTTCGGGGCCCAGCCCCAGCATTTT. The chain has TRBV20-1 and TRBJ1-5; TRBD1 is a possible D gene (5 bases). Per the germline V gene, CDR1 is DFQATT and CDR2 is SNEGSKA (reference sequence). This CDR3 is built from 13 residues. With 0 bases removed from V and 7 bases from J, the gap between germline ends came to 10 bases.

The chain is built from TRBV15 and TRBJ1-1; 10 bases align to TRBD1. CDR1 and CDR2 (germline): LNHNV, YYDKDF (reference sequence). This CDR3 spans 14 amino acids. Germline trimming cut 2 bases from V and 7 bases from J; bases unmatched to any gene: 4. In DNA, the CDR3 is TGTGCCACCAGCAGATTAGGACAGGGGGTTGAAGCTTTCTTT. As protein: CATSRLGQGVEAFF.

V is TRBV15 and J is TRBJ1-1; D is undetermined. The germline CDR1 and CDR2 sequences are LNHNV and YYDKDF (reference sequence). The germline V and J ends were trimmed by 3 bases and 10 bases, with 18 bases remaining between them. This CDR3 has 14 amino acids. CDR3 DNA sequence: TGTGCCACCAGCAGGGACGACACCCACCGTGGAGCTTTCTTT. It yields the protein CATSRDDTHRGAFF. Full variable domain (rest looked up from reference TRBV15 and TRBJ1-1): DAMVIQNPRYQVTQFGKPVTLSCSQTLNHNVMYWYQQKSSQAPKLLFHYYDKDFNNEADTPDNFQSRRPNTSFCFLDIRSPGLGDTAMYLCATSRDDTHRGAFFGQGTRLTVV.

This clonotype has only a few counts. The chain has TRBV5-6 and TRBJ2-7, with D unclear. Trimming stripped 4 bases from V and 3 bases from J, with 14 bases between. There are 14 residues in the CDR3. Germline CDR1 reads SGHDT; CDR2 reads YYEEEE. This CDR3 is CASSLLVQNYEQYF. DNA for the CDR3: TGTGCCAGCAGCCTGCTTGTACAGAACTACGAGCAGTACTTC. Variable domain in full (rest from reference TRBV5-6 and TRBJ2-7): DAGVTQSPTHLIKTRGQQVTLRCSPKSGHDTVSWYQQALGQGPQFIFQYYEEEERQRGNFPDRFSGHQFPNYSSELNVNALLLGDSALYLCASSLLVQNYEQYFGPGTRLTVT.

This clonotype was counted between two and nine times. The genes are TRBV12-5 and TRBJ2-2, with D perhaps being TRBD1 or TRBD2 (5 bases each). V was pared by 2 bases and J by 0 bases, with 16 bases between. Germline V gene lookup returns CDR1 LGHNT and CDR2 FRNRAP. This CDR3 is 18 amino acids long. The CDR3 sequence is CASGLISSGTANTGELFF. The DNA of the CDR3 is TGTGCTAGTGGTTTGATAAGTTCCGGGACGGCGAACACCGGGGAGCTGTTTTTT.

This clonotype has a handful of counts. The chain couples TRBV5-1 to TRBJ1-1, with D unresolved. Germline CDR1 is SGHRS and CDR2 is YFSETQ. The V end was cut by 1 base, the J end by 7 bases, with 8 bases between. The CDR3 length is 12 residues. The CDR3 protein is CASSLLLGEAFF. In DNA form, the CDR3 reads TGCGCCAGCAGCTTGTTGTTAGGTGAAGCTTTCTTT.

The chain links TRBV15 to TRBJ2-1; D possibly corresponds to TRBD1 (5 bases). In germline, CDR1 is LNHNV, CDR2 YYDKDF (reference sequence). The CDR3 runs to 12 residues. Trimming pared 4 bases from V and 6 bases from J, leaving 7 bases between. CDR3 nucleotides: TGTGCCACCAGCACCACAGGCAATGAGCAGTTCTTC. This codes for CATSTTGNEQFF.

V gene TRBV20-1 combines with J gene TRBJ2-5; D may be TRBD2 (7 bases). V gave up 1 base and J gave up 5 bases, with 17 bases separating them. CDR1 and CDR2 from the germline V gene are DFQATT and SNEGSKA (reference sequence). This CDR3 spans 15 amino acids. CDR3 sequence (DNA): TGCAGTGCTAGAGGGGGGGGGGGGCGCCGGGAGACCCAGTACTTC. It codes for CSARGGGGRRETQYF.

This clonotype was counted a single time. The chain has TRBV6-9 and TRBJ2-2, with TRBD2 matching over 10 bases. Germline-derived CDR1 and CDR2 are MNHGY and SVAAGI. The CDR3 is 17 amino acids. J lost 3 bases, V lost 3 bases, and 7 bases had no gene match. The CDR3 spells CASSYPPSGRYTGELFF. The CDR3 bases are TGTGCCAGCAGTTACCCCCCTAGCGGGAGATACACCGGGGAGCTGTTTTTT.

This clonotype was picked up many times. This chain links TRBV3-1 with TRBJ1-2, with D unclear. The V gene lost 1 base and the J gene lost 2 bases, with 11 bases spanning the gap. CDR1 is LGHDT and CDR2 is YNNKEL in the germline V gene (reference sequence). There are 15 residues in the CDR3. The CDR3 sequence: CASSQAKRLNYGYTF. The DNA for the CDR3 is TGTGCCAGCAGCCAAGCGAAGAGATTGAACTATGGCTACACCTTC. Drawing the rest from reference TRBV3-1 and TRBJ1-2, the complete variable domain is DTAVSQTPKYLVTQMGNDKSIKCEQNLGHDTMYWYKQDSKKFLKIMFSYNNKELIINETVPNRFSPKSPDKAHLNLHINSLELGDSAVYFCASSQAKRLNYGYTFGSGTRLTVV.

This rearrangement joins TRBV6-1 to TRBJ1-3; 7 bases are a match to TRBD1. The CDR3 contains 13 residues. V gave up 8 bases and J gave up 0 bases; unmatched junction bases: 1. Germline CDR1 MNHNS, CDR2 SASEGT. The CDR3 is CASRQGSGNTIYF. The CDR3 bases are TGTGCCAGCCGACAGGGCTCTGGAAACACCATATATTTT.

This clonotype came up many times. The CDR3 here is CASSLVTDYSNQPQHF. CDR3 DNA: TGTGCCAGCAGCTTGGTGACAGACTATAGCAATCAGCCCCAGCATTTT. The chain links TRBV5-6 to TRBJ1-5; a possible D gene is TRBD1 (5 bases). Germline CDR1 reads SGHDT; CDR2 reads YYEEEE. The CDR3 is 16 amino acids. Trimming took 0 bases from V and 0 from J, leaving 10 bases between them.

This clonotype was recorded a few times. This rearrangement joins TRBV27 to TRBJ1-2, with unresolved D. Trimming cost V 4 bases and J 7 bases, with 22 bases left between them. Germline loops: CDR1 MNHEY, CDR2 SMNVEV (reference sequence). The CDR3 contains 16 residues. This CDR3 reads CASSSFPGGSYGGYTF. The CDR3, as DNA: TGTGCCAGCAGTTCGTTCCCAGGCGGTAGCTATGGTGGCTACACCTTC.

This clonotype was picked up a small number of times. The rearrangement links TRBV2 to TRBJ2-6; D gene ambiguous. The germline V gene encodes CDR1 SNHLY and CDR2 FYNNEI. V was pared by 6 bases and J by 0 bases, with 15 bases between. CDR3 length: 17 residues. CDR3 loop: CASRRRESDSGANVLTF. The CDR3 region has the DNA TGTGCCAGCAGGCGGAGAGAGAGCGACTCTGGGGCCAACGTCCTGACTTTC. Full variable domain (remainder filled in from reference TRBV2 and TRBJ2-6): EPEVTQTPSHQVTQMGQEVILRCVPISNHLYFYWYRQILGQKVEFLVSFYNNEISEKSEIFDDQFSVERPDGSNFTLKIRSTKLEDSAMYFCASRRRESDSGANVLTFGAGSRLTVL.

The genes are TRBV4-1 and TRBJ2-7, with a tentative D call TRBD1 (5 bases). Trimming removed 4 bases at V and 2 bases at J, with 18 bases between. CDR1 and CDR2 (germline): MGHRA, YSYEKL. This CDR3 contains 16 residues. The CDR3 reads CASSPPSQTEAYEQYF. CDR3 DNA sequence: TGCGCCAGCAGCCCTCCCTCACAGACAGAGGCCTACGAGCAGTACTTC.

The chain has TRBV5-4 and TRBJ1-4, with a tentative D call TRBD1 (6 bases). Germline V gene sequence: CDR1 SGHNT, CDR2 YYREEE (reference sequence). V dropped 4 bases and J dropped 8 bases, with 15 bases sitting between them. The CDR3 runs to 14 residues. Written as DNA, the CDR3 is TGTGCCAGCAGCCGGGACAATTCGGGGGAAAAACTGTTTTTT. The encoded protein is CASSRDNSGEKLFF.

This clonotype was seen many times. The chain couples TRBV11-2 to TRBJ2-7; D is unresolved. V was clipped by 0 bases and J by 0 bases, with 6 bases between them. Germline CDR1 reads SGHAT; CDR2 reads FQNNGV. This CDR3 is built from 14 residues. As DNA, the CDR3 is TGTGCCAGCAGCTTAGAACGGTTCTCCTACGAGCAGTACTTC. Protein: CASSLERFSYEQYF.

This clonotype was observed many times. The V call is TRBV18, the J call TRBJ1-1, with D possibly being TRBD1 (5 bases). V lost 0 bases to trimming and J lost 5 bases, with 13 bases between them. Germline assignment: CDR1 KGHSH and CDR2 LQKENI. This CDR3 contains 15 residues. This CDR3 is CASSPPMGRGTEAFF. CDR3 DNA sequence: TGTGCCAGCTCACCACCGATGGGGCGCGGAACTGAAGCTTTCTTT.

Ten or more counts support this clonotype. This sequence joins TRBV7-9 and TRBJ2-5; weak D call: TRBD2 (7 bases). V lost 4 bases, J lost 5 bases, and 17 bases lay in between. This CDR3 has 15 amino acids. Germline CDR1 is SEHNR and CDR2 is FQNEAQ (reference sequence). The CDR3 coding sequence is TGTGCCAGCAGCTATGGGGGGGCCGAGCGCGAGACCCAGTACTTC. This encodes CASSYGGAERETQYF.

CDR3 DNA: TGTGCCAGCAGTGACGGGCTGAGCTCCTATAATTCACCCCTCCACTTT. As protein: CASSDGLSSYNSPLHF. J is TRBJ1-6 and V is TRBV6-1, with D hard to call. The CDR3 spans 16 residues. Between the trimmed V and J ends, which lost 3 bases and 0 bases, there was a span of 9 bases. CDR1 and CDR2 from the germline V gene are MNHNS and SASEGT.

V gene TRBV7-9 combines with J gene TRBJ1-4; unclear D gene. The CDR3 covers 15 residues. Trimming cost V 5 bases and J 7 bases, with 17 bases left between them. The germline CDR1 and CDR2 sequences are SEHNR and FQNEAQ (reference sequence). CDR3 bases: TGTGCCAGCAGCCTCCCCCATATTCGGGGTGAAAAACTGTTTTTT. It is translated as CASSLPHIRGEKLFF.

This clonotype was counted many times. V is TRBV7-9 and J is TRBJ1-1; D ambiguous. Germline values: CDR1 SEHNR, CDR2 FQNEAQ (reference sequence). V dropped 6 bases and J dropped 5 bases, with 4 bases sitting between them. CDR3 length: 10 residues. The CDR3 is CASSLTEAFF. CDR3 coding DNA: TGTGCCAGCAGTTTGACTGAAGCTTTCTTT.

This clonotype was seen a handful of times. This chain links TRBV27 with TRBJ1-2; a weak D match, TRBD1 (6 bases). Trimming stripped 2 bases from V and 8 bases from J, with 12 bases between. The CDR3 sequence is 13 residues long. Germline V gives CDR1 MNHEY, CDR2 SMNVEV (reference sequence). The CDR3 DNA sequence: TGTGCCAGCAGTTTACAGGACAGCGGCGGCTACACCTTC. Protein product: CASSLQDSGGYTF.

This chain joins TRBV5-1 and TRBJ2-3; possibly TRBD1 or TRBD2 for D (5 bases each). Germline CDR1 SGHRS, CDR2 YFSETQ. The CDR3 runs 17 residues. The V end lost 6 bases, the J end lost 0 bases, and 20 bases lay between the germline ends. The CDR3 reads CASMPWGTDPSTDTQYF. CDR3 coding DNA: TGCGCCAGCATGCCGTGGGGGACGGACCCTAGCACAGATACGCAGTATTTT.

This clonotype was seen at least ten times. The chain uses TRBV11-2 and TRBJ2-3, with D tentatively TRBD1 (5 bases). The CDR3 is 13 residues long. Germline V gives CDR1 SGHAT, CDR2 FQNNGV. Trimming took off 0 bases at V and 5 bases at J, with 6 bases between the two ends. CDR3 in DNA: TGTGCCAGCAGCTTAGACAGGGTAGATACGCAGTATTTT. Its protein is CASSLDRVDTQYF.